This T cell receptor beta chain was identified during a study of blood T cell repertoires in COVID-19. Study summary: Collection of acute and convalescent COVID-19 samples took place in the United States, Italy and Spain. The cDNA or gDNA used as material had been derived from T cells, B-cell-depleted T cells, or PBMCs.

Original data processing: Reference gene primer amplification gave estimated nucleated cell counts. Generated by immunoSEQ multiplex PCR, the TCRdb table keeps only in-frame clones and is missing some. Clone size and V and J calls were adopted from that table, with D and trimming inferred from the DNA. The sample records fewer than 600,000 clones, approximately 89% being singletons. This CDR3 region has 14 residues. The germline gives CDR1 SGHRS, CDR2 YFSETQ. The V and J ends lost 4 bases and 5 bases, in that order; junction bases with no gene match: 4. Seattle patient enrollment occurred during active infection, with longitudinal follow-up thereafter.

The source of this sequence is a man between 18 and 29 years old with COVID-19, enrolled during active disease. The chain joins TRBV5-1 to TRBJ2-3; 10 bases map to TRBD2. Sequencing was done on a sample of peripheral blood. Written as DNA, the CDR3 is TGCGCCAGCAGCGCCGGGACTAGCGTAGATACGCAGTATTTT. This encodes CASSAGTSVDTQYF.